Included here is one T cell receptor beta chain sequence, with context. Its antigen remains unidentified. These data originate in a study of cytomegalovirus exposure and HLA in healthy donors. Study-wide findings and caveats: As a later analysis showed, a missense DCLRE1C variant was linked to trimming of TCR beta V- and J-genes. Presence/absence analysis assumed near-uniform sequencing depth across donors.

Trimming removed 5 bases at V and 4 bases at J, with 9 bases between. Germline CDR1 is SGHVS and CDR2 is FNYEAQ. The CDR3 has 12 amino acids. Although they were nominally healthy when sampled, donors likely had unrecorded immune exposures. The study ran its PCR with 60 Vbeta and 13 Jbeta primers. Measured with immunoSEQ multiplex PCR; TCRdb has only the in-frame clones, and not every one. The sample shows about 41,000 clones, more than 65% of them seen only once. The V and J genes are TRBV7-6 and TRBJ2-7; D gene unclear. The sequencing sample was made of PBMCs. This receptor was obtained from a man in his fifties or sixties in good health and CMV-seronegative. Here the CDR3 DNA reads TGTGCCAGCAGCCCAGACGGGTACGAGCAGTACTTC. Residues: CASSPDGYEQYF.